Presented here are 31 T cell receptor beta chains from one specimen sequenced in a study of vaccination effects on CD4 cells after COVID-19. Antigens of these TCRs are unknown. CD4+ T cells specific for antigen were expanded with viral peptide pools by the ViraFEST assay before sequencing. Having been cultured for approximately ten days, the cells underwent CD4+ T cell isolation. Infection dated between March and December 2020, before the Alpha, Beta and Delta variants reached the United States. Data came from immunoSEQ multiplex PCR; TCRdb stores just in-frame clones and leaves some out. This sample yields tens of thousands of clones, of which around 74% are seen a single time; less than 50% belongs to the top ten. Specimen: CD4+ T cells from PBMCs cultured with a peptide pool, collected before COVID-19 vaccination. The source is a human donor who had a prior SARS-CoV-2 infection.

Only one count was recorded for this clone. The gene calls are TRBV19 and TRBJ2-3; 12 nucleotides line up with TRBD2. Trimming at V came to 7 bases and at J to 3 bases, leaving 5 bases not matched to a gene. From germline, CDR1 is LNHDA and CDR2 SQIVND (reference sequence). The CDR3 is 15 amino acids. This chain's CDR3 is CASTQTSGRTDTQYF. CDR3 coding DNA: TGTGCCAGTACCCAAACTAGCGGGAGGACAGATACGCAGTATTTT.

The rearrangement links TRBV5-1 to TRBJ2-2; 12 positions agree with TRBD2. This CDR3 has 16 amino acids. The V and J ends lost 2 bases and 1 base, in that order; junction bases with no gene match: 0. Germline CDR1 reads SGHRS; CDR2 reads YFSETQ. In nucleotides, the CDR3 is TGCGCCAGCAGCTTACTAGCGGGAGGGAACACCGGGGAGCTGTTTTTT. Translation: CASSLLAGGNTGELFF.

This rearrangement joins TRBV5-1 to TRBJ2-1; 9 positions agree with TRBD1. This CDR3 spans 15 amino acids. V dropped 3 bases and J dropped 7; count of bases not matched to a gene: 8. Germline loops: CDR1 SGHRS, CDR2 YFSETQ. CDR3 nucleotides: TGCGCCAGCAGCTGGGGGACAGGGATTTTGAATGAGCAGTTCTTC. Its protein product is CASSWGTGILNEQFF.

J is TRBJ1-1 and V is TRBV5-4; 7 positions match TRBD1. Germline V gives CDR1 SGHNT, CDR2 YYREEE (reference sequence). The trim removed 4 bases at V and 10 bases at J, leaving 10 bases unmatched. This CDR3 comprises 13 residues. In DNA form, the CDR3 reads TGTGCCAGCAGCCCCGGACAGGACAGTGGAGCTTTCTTT. Translated, it gives CASSPGQDSGAFF.

The chain combines TRBV19 with TRBJ2-1; 7 nucleotides agree with TRBD2. V lost 8 bases, J lost 0 bases, and 4 bases stayed unmatched. Looked up from germline, CDR1 is LNHDA and CDR2 is SQIVND (reference sequence). The CDR3 runs 14 residues. The CDR3 sequence is CASSGTNSYNEQFF. The CDR3, as DNA: TGTGCCAGTTCCGGGACTAACTCCTACAATGAGCAGTTCTTC.

The chain uses TRBV5-5 and TRBJ2-3, with D unclear. CDR1 SGHKS and CDR2 YYEKEE come from the germline V gene (reference sequence). The CDR3 runs 12 residues. The ends were cut back, 2 bases at V and 6 bases at J, with 7 bases in the middle. The CDR3 loop reads CASSFAADTQYF. The CDR3 DNA sequence: TGTGCCAGCAGCTTTGCGGCGGATACGCAGTATTTT.

V is TRBV6-5 and J is TRBJ1-6, with D perhaps matching TRBD1 (6 bases). The V gene lost 5 bases and the J gene lost 9 bases, with 11 bases spanning the gap. Germline CDR1 and CDR2: MNHEY and SVGAGI. This CDR3 region has 13 residues. The CDR3 DNA reads TGTGCCAGCAGTAGGACAGTCTTTTCACCCCTCCACTTT. Residues: CASSRTVFSPLHF.

The chain uses TRBV7-6 and TRBJ1-6; a possible D gene is TRBD1 (5 bases). The CDR3 runs 15 residues. V lost 3 bases and J lost 3, with 9 bases in between. Germline CDR1 and CDR2: SGHVS and FNYEAQ. This chain's CDR3 is CASSLGGLYNSPLHF. CDR3 coding DNA: TGTGCCAGCAGCTTGGGGGGACTCTATAATTCACCCCTCCACTTT.

This clone was recorded a few times. The genes are TRBV7-3 and TRBJ2-2, with D hard to call. The CDR3 runs 12 residues. The germline gives CDR1 SGHTA, CDR2 FQGTGA. Trimming removed 1 base at V and 4 bases at J, with 1 base between. The CDR3 region is CASSLITGELFF. Written as DNA, the CDR3 is TGTGCCAGCAGCTTAATCACCGGGGAGCTGTTTTTT.

V gene TRBV7-6 combines with J gene TRBJ2-7, with 8 bases lining up with TRBD1. The length of the CDR3 is 15 residues. V lost 5 bases, J lost 6 bases, and 12 bases stayed unmatched. Germline CDR1 reads SGHVS; CDR2 reads FNYEAQ. The CDR3 coding sequence is TGTGCCAGCAGCCAATCCTCAGGACAGGGCATCGAGCAGTACTTC. Amino acid sequence: CASSQSSGQGIEQYF.

This chain uses TRBV2 with TRBJ2-5; the D gene is possibly TRBD2 (6 bases). Germline V CDR1 and CDR2: SNHLY, FYNNEI. The ends were cut back, 9 bases at V and 0 bases at J, with 8 bases in the middle. CDR3 length: 12 amino acids. The CDR3 is CASREYQETQYF. The CDR3 DNA reads as TGTGCCAGTCGGGAGTACCAAGAGACCCAGTACTTC.

The V call is TRBV7-2, the J call TRBJ2-3; 8 nucleotides line up with TRBD2. Unmatched junction bases numbered 11, after V lost 2 bases and J lost 7 bases. This CDR3 spans 16 amino acids. Germline V gives CDR1 SGHTA, CDR2 FQGNSA. Here the CDR3 reads CASSLLGAGGPNTQYF. CDR3 nucleotides: TGTGCCAGCAGCTTATTGGGTGCGGGGGGACCCAATACGCAGTATTTT.

The chain joins TRBV3-1 (or the pseudogene TRBV3-2) to TRBJ1-2; D not resolved. Germline V gives CDR1 LGHDT, CDR2 YNNKEL (reference sequence). Trimming took 4 bases from V and 4 from J, leaving 19 bases between them. The CDR3 consists of 16 residues. The CDR3 bases are TGTGCCAGCAGCCGAACAGACACTTCCGGAGGCTATGGCTACACCTTC. This translates into CASSRTDTSGGYGYTF.

This chain connects TRBV13 to TRBJ1-3, with D unclear. The germline CDR1 and CDR2 sequences are PRHDT and FYEKMQ (reference sequence). V was cut by 2 bases and J by 1 base, with 3 bases left in between. This CDR3 comprises 13 residues. The CDR3 region is CASSLFSGNTIYF. For the CDR3, the DNA is TGTGCCAGCAGCTTATTTTCTGGAAACACCATATATTTT.

The chain uses TRBV19 and TRBJ2-4; D is undetermined. The ends were cut back, 5 bases at V and 8 bases at J, with 10 bases in the middle. CDR1 LNHDA and CDR2 SQIVND come from the germline V gene (reference sequence). The length of the CDR3 is 12 residues. The CDR3 sequence is CASSPELDIQYF. The CDR3 DNA reads TGTGCCAGTAGTCCAGAATTAGACATTCAGTACTTC. The entire variable domain, with the rest obtained from reference TRBV19 and TRBJ2-4, is as follows: DGGITQSPKYLFRKEGQNVTLSCEQNLNHDAMYWYRQDPGQGLRLIYYSQIVNDFQKGDIAEGYSVSREKKESFPLTVTSAQKNPTAFYLCASSPELDIQYFGAGTRLSVL.

The table lists this clone with a few counts. V usage is TRBV10-1 and J usage is TRBJ1-1; 7 bases fit TRBD1. Trimming removed 5 bases from V and 2 bases from J; junction bases left unmatched: 5. CDR3 length: 14 residues. CDR1 is WNHNN, CDR2 SYGVQD, per germline (reference sequence). The CDR3 protein is CASSWDSSNTEAFF. DNA of the CDR3: TGCGCCAGCAGTTGGGACAGTTCTAACACTGAAGCTTTCTTT.

The CDR3 loop is CASSQDPVSNEQFF. Here the CDR3 DNA reads TGTGCCAGCAGCCAAGATCCTGTCTCTAATGAGCAGTTCTTC. J is TRBJ2-1 and V is TRBV4-2; D remains unclear. The germline V and J ends were trimmed by 0 bases and 7 bases, with 10 bases remaining between them. CDR1 is LGHNA, CDR2 YNFKEQ, per germline. The CDR3 contains 14 residues.

This clone appeared a few times. V is TRBV6-1 and J is TRBJ1-3; TRBD1 matches 7 bases. Looked up from germline, CDR1 is MNHNS and CDR2 is SASEGT. The CDR3 is 17 residues long. V dropped 3 bases and J dropped 0; count of bases not matched to a gene: 8. The CDR3 DNA reads TGTGCCAGCAGTGAGGGAATCGACAGGGTCTCTGGAAACACCATATATTTT. Its protein product is CASSEGIDRVSGNTIYF.

V gene TRBV6-5 combines with J gene TRBJ2-5; 8 nucleotides align to TRBD1. Germline CDR1 MNHEY, CDR2 SVGAGI. CDR3 size: 13 residues. V dropped 6 bases and J dropped 5; count of bases not matched to a gene: 5. CDR3 bases: TGTGCCAGCAGACCAGGGGGCGCGGAGACCCAGTACTTC. It codes for CASRPGGAETQYF.

This rearrangement joins TRBV4-1 to TRBJ2-7; 9 nucleotides match TRBD1. Germline CDR1 MGHRA, CDR2 YSYEKL. The CDR3 loop spans 15 amino acids. V shed 3 bases, J shed 4 bases, and the junction held 7 bases outside the gene matches. CDR3 nucleotide sequence: TGCGCCAGCAGCCAGGGGGACAGGGCAGATTACGAGCAGTACTTC. Residues: CASSQGDRADYEQYF.

The V gene is TRBV9, the J gene TRBJ1-2; the D gene is possibly TRBD1 (5 bases). Germline loops: CDR1 SGDLS, CDR2 YYNGEE. The CDR3 consists of 14 residues. V lost 3 bases to trimming and J lost 2 bases, with 11 bases between them. CDR3 residues: CASSAISGNYGYTF. The CDR3 bases are TGTGCCAGCAGCGCGATCTCAGGGAACTATGGCTACACCTTC. Supplemented by reference TRBV9 and TRBJ1-2, the full variable domain reads DSGVTQTPKHLITATGQRVTLRCSPRSGDLSVYWYQQSLDQGLQFLIQYYNGEERAKGNILERFSAQQFPDLHSELNLSSLELGDSALYFCASSAISGNYGYTFGSGTRLTVV.

This clone was seen a single time. V is TRBV9 and J is TRBJ2-1; weak D call: TRBD2 (6 bases). This CDR3 spans 14 amino acids. The germline V gene encodes CDR1 SGDLS and CDR2 YYNGEE. The V gene lost 0 bases and the J gene lost 5 bases, with 9 bases spanning the gap. The CDR3 DNA follows: TGTGCCAGCAGCGTAGTCGGGGGACACAATGAGCAGTTCTTC. Amino acids: CASSVVGGHNEQFF.

The rearrangement joins TRBV25-1 to TRBJ2-1, with D perhaps TRBD2 (6 bases). CDR1 and CDR2 (germline): MGHDK, SYGVNS. The CDR3 is made up of 16 amino acids. The ends were cut back, 1 base at V and 8 bases at J, with 18 bases in the middle. CDR3 nucleotide sequence: TGTGCCAGCAGTGAATTCGGAGGGGCCGTCGTTTATGAGCAGTTCTTC. Its protein product is CASSEFGGAVVYEQFF.

CDR3 loop: CASSPTGEIEAFF. The CDR3 DNA follows: TGTGCCAGCAGCCCCACAGGGGAAATTGAAGCTTTCTTT. This chain connects TRBV3-1 (or the pseudogene TRBV3-2) to TRBJ1-1, with TRBD1 matching 7 bases. After removal of 4 bases from V and 7 bases from J, the junction contained 6 bases not matched to a gene. The CDR3 runs 13 residues. Germline CDR1 reads LGHDT; CDR2 reads YNNKEL (reference sequence).

The chain couples TRBV27 to TRBJ2-5; 7 nucleotides line up with TRBD1. Germline trimming cut 2 bases from V and 7 bases from J; bases unmatched to any gene: 4. The CDR3 contains 13 residues. The germline CDR1 and CDR2 sequences are MNHEY and SMNVEV (reference sequence). CDR3 loop: CASSLTYRGTQYF. The CDR3 DNA reads as TGTGCCAGCAGTTTAACCTACAGGGGGACCCAGTACTTC.

This chain uses TRBV18 with TRBJ2-7, with TRBD2 matching over 9 bases. Losses at the gene ends were 1 base for V and 3 bases for J; bases not matched to a gene: 1. CDR1 is KGHSH, CDR2 LQKENI, per germline. The CDR3 runs to 14 residues. CDR3 in DNA: TGTGCCAGCTCACCACTAGCGGGGGACTACGAGCAGTACTTC. The encoded protein is CASSPLAGDYEQYF.

The J gene is TRBJ2-3, the V gene TRBV19, with D perhaps matching TRBD1 or TRBD2 (6 bases each). The CDR3 runs to 13 residues. Germline values: CDR1 LNHDA, CDR2 SQIVND (reference sequence). V lost 7 bases and J 5 bases, leaving 13 bases between the germline ends. The CDR3 spells CASNRGGGDTQYF. The CDR3 nucleotides are TGTGCCAGTAATCGAGGGGGAGGAGATACGCAGTATTTT.

The V call is TRBV6-5, the J call TRBJ1-3; no clear D. Germline assignment: CDR1 MNHEY and CDR2 SVGAGI. V lost 8 bases and J lost 1, with 9 bases in between. CDR3 length: 13 amino acids. The CDR3 sequence is CASLGISGNTIYF. The CDR3 bases are TGTGCCAGCTTAGGAATTTCTGGAAACACCATATATTTT.

The gene calls are TRBV7-3 and TRBJ2-2; a weak D match, TRBD2 (6 bases). This CDR3 has 15 amino acids. Per the germline V gene, CDR1 is SGHTA and CDR2 is FQGTGA. V lost 5 bases to trimming and J lost 0 bases, with 10 bases between them. DNA for the CDR3: TGTGCCAGCAGCCGCGGGACGGCGAACACCGGGGAGCTGTTTTTT. Amino acids: CASSRGTANTGELFF. Drawing the rest from reference TRBV7-3 and TRBJ2-2, the complete variable domain is GAGVSQTPSNKVTEKGKYVELRCDPISGHTALYWYRQSLGQGPEFLIYFQGTGAADDSGLPNDRFFAVRPEGSVSTLKIQRTERGDSAVYLCASSRGTANTGELFFGEGSRLTVL.

This sequence joins TRBV6-2 or TRBV6-3 and TRBJ2-3; 8 nucleotides match TRBD2. J gave up 15 bases and V 1 base, and 9 bases lay outside the gene matches. There are 13 residues in the CDR3. Germline CDR1 reads MNHEY; CDR2 reads SVGEGT. In DNA form, the CDR3 reads TGTGCCAGCAGTTACTTGAGCGGGGGACCCCTTTATTTT. Protein: CASSYLSGGPLYF.

The gene calls are TRBV20-1 and TRBJ2-1; 12 bases fit TRBD2. V lost 3 bases, J lost 10 bases, and 10 bases stayed unmatched. Germline V CDR1 and CDR2: DFQATT, SNEGSKA (reference sequence). The CDR3 consists of 15 residues. The CDR3 is CSASKLAGGGSEQFF. CDR3 coding DNA: TGCAGTGCTAGTAAGCTAGCGGGAGGGGGGAGCGAGCAGTTCTTC.